This T cell receptor (beta chain) was found in a study of post-analysis software for immune sequencing data. Overall study: Several disease courses (relapsing-remitting, secondary progressive and progressive-relapsing) of multiple sclerosis were included.

Each TCR beta cDNA library carried unique molecular identifiers. A single record per CDR3 protein comes from TCRdb applying MiXCR to the PCR reads. The table has roughly 730,000 distinct CDR3 sequences, less than 35% seen once. The CDR3 runs 15 residues. Trimming removed 0 bases at V and 10 bases at J, with 16 bases between. The germline V gene encodes CDR1 DFQATT and CDR2 SNEGSKA (reference sequence). The study, taken as a whole, reports: There was significantly lower normalized Chao1 diversity in multiple sclerosis patients than in controls. Under F measure analysis, samples from one preparation batch co-clustered strongly. The five TRBV segments detected at higher frequency in patients than in controls included TRBV5-6, TRBV5-1 and TRBV20-1.

In this sample, this clonotype turned up a few times. Its matching antigen is unknown. Sequencing used blood. The V call is TRBV20-1, the J call TRBJ1-6, with D uncertain. This clonotype originated in a girl under 18 with multiple sclerosis. DNA for the CDR3: TGCAGTGCTAGAGATATGGGCCAGGCCGGATCACCCCTCCACTTT. Protein product: CSARDMGQAGSPLHF.